This T cell receptor beta chain derives from a study of cytomegalovirus exposure and HLA in healthy donors. General study results and limits: Researchers reported in a later analysis that a missense DCLRE1C variant was tied to TCR beta V- and J-gene trimming. Fewer N-insertions than the roughly 670-donor mean were reportedly shown by an Asian-associated ancestry cluster in a later analysis.

Healthy bone marrow donors made up the cohort. Germline V gene data show CDR1 as SNHLY and CDR2 as FYNNEI. This CDR3 has 13 amino acids. V lost 6 bases and J lost 3, with 11 bases in between. Amplification used 60 Vbeta primers and 13 Jbeta primers. Here immunoSEQ multiplex PCR was the method, and the copy in TCRdb shows in-frame clones only, minus some. The top ten hold 1.9% of the sample, which has 160,000 or so clones, under 90% seen once. This clone was observed a handful of times. What it recognizes is unknown. This rearrangement joins TRBV2 to TRBJ1-1; D is perhaps TRBD1 (5 bases). Specimen: PBMCs. This receptor was identified in a man younger than 30 in good health and CMV-seronegative. CDR3 sequence (DNA): TGTGCCAGCAGGGAGTGGGGCCACACTGAAGCTTTCTTT. Its protein product is CASREWGHTEAFF.